The 14 T cell receptor beta chains in this list originate from one sample, sequenced in a study of cytomegalovirus exposure and HLA in healthy donors. The PCR contained 60 Vbeta and 13 Jbeta primers. Using immunoSEQ multiplex PCR, the repertoire was profiled, and TCRdb retains in-frame clones only, with some absent. The data contain approximately 130,000 clones, approximately 85% of them singletons. The sequencing input was PBMCs. The origin of the receptors is a woman aged 25 to 39 in good health and CMV-seropositive.

The gene calls are TRBV11-3 and TRBJ1-1; possible D gene TRBD1, 5 bases. Between the trimmed V and J ends, which lost 1 base and 1 base, there was a span of 10 bases. The germline gives CDR1 SGHNT, CDR2 YENEEA. The CDR3 has 15 amino acids. The CDR3 DNA sequence: TGTGCCAGCAGCTTAGGGGGGGGGAGGAACACTGAAGCTTTCTTT. Protein sequence: CASSLGGGRNTEAFF.

The gene calls are TRBV10-1 and TRBJ2-2; perhaps TRBD2 as D (5 bases). The CDR3 spans 14 residues. Trimming removed 3 bases from V and 1 base from J, with 6 bases in between. Germline V gene data show CDR1 as WNHNN and CDR2 as SYGVQD (reference sequence). CDR3 amino acids: CASSEGGNTGELFF. The CDR3 nucleotides are TGCGCCAGCAGTGAAGGAGGGAACACCGGGGAGCTGTTTTTT.

The rearrangement uses TRBV28 and TRBJ2-7; D is perhaps TRBD1 (6 bases). This CDR3 is built from 13 residues. Germline values: CDR1 MDHEN, CDR2 SYDVKM. Trimming left V 7 bases short and J 5 bases short, with 15 bases between. The CDR3 is CASMLTGFNEQYF. The CDR3, as DNA: TGTGCCAGCATGTTAACAGGGTTCAACGAGCAGTACTTC.

This chain joins TRBV7-3 and TRBJ2-7; 11 positions agree with TRBD1. Germline V lookup: CDR1 SGHTA, CDR2 FQGTGA. V dropped 5 bases and J dropped 7; count of bases not matched to a gene: 7. This CDR3 contains 14 residues. The CDR3: CASSLGQGASEQYF. For the CDR3, the DNA is TGTGCCAGCAGCCTAGGACAGGGGGCGAGTGAGCAGTACTTC.

This sequence joins TRBV4-1 and TRBJ1-4, with D possibly TRBD1 on 5 matching bases. The germline V gene encodes CDR1 MGHRA and CDR2 YSYEKL. This CDR3 region has 14 residues. Trimming left V 4 bases short and J 6 bases short, with 12 bases between. In DNA form, the CDR3 reads TGCGCCAGCAGCCCCCCCCCAGGGCATGAAAAACTGTTTTTT. This gives the protein CASSPPPGHEKLFF.

This clone turned up a few times. The chain links TRBV15 to TRBJ1-4; D is unresolved. Germline V CDR1 and CDR2: LNHNV, YYDKDF (reference sequence). The V gene lost 1 base and the J gene lost 7 bases, with 7 bases spanning the gap. This CDR3 comprises 13 residues. CDR3 bases: TGTGCCACCAGCAGAGGAAGCACTGAAAAACTGTTTTTT. This translates into CATSRGSTEKLFF.

The chain uses TRBV6-5 and TRBJ1-2, with a possible D match to TRBD1 (5 bases). There are 16 residues in the CDR3. V lost 2 bases and J 4 bases, leaving 17 bases between the germline ends. From germline, CDR1 is MNHEY and CDR2 SVGAGI. Here the CDR3 DNA reads TGTGCCAGCAGTTACACATTGGGAATAACAGGCTATGGCTACACCTTC. Protein sequence: CASSYTLGITGYGYTF.

This clone has only a few counts. V is TRBV25-1 and J is TRBJ2-3; 7 bases agree with TRBD1. V lost 4 bases and J lost 1; bases outside the gene matches: 5. CDR1 and CDR2 from the germline V gene are MGHDK and SYGVNS. The CDR3 totals 15 residues. The CDR3 nucleotides are TGTGCCAGCAGTGGACAGGGACATCGCACAGATACGCAGTATTTT. It is translated as CASSGQGHRTDTQYF.

The chain links TRBV28 to TRBJ1-2; D ambiguous. Germline loops: CDR1 MDHEN, CDR2 SYDVKM. CDR3 length: 11 amino acids. V lost 5 bases and J 2 bases, leaving 3 bases between the germline ends. The CDR3 protein is CASSINYGYTF. In DNA form, the CDR3 reads TGTGCCAGCAGTATAAACTATGGCTACACCTTC.

The table lists this clone with a count of one. The CDR3 DNA reads as TGTGCCATCAGTGAGTCGCAGGGGGAGACCCAGTACTTC. Protein product: CAISESQGETQYF. The chain combines TRBV10-3 with TRBJ2-5; a weak D match, TRBD1 (6 bases). Germline CDR1 is ENHRY and CDR2 is SYGVKD. V was cut by 0 bases and J by 5 bases, with 7 bases left in between. The CDR3 is 13 amino acids.

V usage is TRBV2 and J usage is TRBJ1-2, with a weak D call TRBD1 (6 bases). V was trimmed by 1 base and J by 8 bases, leaving 14 bases between them. The CDR3 runs to 14 residues. Germline V lookup: CDR1 SNHLY, CDR2 FYNNEI. The CDR3 sequence: CASSEGGQGQGYTF. For the CDR3, the DNA is TGTGCCAGCAGTGAAGGGGGCCAGGGGCAGGGCTACACCTTC.

The chain is built from TRBV7-9 and TRBJ2-3, with D maybe TRBD1 (5 bases). Trimming removed 5 bases from V and 5 bases from J, with 8 bases in between. The length of the CDR3 is 12 residues. Germline assignment: CDR1 SEHNR and CDR2 FQNEAQ (reference sequence). CDR3 DNA sequence: TGTGCCAGCAGCCCCCAGGGAGATACGCAGTATTTT. Encoded protein: CASSPQGDTQYF.

The chain links TRBV2 to TRBJ1-2, with D possibly TRBD1 on 5 matching bases. CDR3 length equals 14 residues. With 6 bases removed from V and 1 base from J, the gap between germline ends came to 12 bases. Germline V CDR1 and CDR2: SNHLY, FYNNEI. This chain's CDR3 is CASRRGLINYGYTF. CDR3 nucleotide sequence: TGTGCCAGCAGAAGGGGCCTAATTAACTATGGCTACACCTTC.

The V call is TRBV30, the J call TRBJ1-1; the D gene is possibly TRBD1 (6 bases). CDR1 GTSNPN and CDR2 SVGIG come from the germline V gene (reference sequence). This CDR3 spans 13 amino acids. V was cut by 3 bases and J by 6 bases, with 14 bases left in between. The CDR3 DNA is TGTGCCTGGAGCGAGCCTACAGGGTCTGAAGCTTTCTTT. This gives the protein CAWSEPTGSEAFF. The whole variable domain, filled in from reference TRBV30 and TRBJ1-1, reads SQTIHQWPATLVQPVGSPLSLECTVEGTSNPNLYWYRQAAGRGLQLLFYSVGIGQISSEVPQNLSASRPQDRQFILSSKKLLLSDSGFYLCAWSEPTGSEAFFGQGTRLTVV.